This TCR beta chain was recovered during a study of cytomegalovirus exposure and HLA in healthy donors. J was trimmed by 0 bases and V by 0 bases; bases with no gene match: 1. This CDR3 contains 15 residues. Germline lookup yields CDR1 MNHEY and CDR2 SVGAGI. Both 60 Vbeta primers and 13 Jbeta primers went into the PCR. The table came from immunoSEQ multiplex PCR; TCRdb's copy has only in-frame clones and leaves some out. The sample yields about 92,000 clones, almost 85% seen once. This clone was picked up a small number of times. The chain links TRBV6-5 to TRBJ1-1; the match to TRBD1 covers 7 bases. The TCR was taken from a woman aged 18-29 years in good health and CMV-seropositive. Sequences were obtained from PBMCs. CDR3: CASSYSGQLNTEAFF. The DNA for the CDR3 is TGTGCCAGCAGTTACTCGGGACAGTTGAACACTGAAGCTTTCTTT.